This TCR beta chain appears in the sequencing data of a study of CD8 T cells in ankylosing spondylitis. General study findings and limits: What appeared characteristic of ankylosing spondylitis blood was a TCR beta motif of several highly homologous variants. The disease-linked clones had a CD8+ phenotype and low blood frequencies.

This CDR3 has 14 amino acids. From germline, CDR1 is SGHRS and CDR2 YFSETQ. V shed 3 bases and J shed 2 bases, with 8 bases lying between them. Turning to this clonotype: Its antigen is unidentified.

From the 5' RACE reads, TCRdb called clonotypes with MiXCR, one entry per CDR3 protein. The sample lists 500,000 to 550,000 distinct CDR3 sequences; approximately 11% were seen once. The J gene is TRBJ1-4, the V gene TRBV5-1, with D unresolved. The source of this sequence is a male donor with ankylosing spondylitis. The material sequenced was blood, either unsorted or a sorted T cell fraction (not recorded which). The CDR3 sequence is CASSYLGTNEKLFF. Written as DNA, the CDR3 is TGCGCCAGCAGCTACCTAGGGACTAATGAAAAACTGTTTTTT.